This TCR beta chain stems from a study of pediatric ulcerative colitis. Produced via immunoSEQ multiplex PCR; TCRdb's table is partial and in-frame only. This table holds some 40,000 clones, roughly 70% found once. Rectal tissue came from one to two pinch biopsies taken at colonoscopy. Germline-derived CDR1 and CDR2 are SGDLS and YYNGEE. The CDR3 spans 15 residues. The germline V and J ends were trimmed by 0 bases and 4 bases, with 13 bases remaining between them. V and J are TRBV9 and TRBJ1-2; D is unclear. This TCR came from a boy aged 10-17 years with severe ulcerative colitis. Specimen: gut tissue. CDR3 bases: TGTGCCAGCAGCGTAGTGGCCAGTTTTCTCTATGGCTACACCTTC. Protein product: CASSVVASFLYGYTF.